This paragraph covers one TCR beta chain sequence. The antigen it binds to is not known. Base quality data are lacking; no much larger clone is found one base away. The CDR3, from cysteine to phenylalanine, totals 17 residues. This entry keeps only the CDR3 DNA: 51 bases, framed from base 1. Looking up the germline V gene yields CDR1 SGHAT and CDR2 FQNNGV. The library was generated by PCR. Sequencing used an Illumina HiSeq 2000. TCRdb itself trimmed the public reads at Q25 with fastp, ran MiXCR and retained productive beta chains. Every entry covers one CDR3 protein and lists the most common genes and DNA from its rows. For this sample there are some 13,000 distinct CDR3 sequences; roughly 50% appear just once. 35% to 50% of the sample rests with the top ten. These data originate in a study of tumor-infiltrating lymphocytes in oesophageal squamous cell carcinoma (dated by TCRdb to 2016 to 2018).

The TCR was taken from a female donor with esophageal squamous cell carcinoma. The sequence links TRBV11-2 to TRBJ2-1, with 10 bases matching TRBD2. With the DNA end fitting TRBJ2-4 better, the J assignment may be wrong. The sample taken for sequencing was esophageal tumor tissue. The CDR3 protein: CASSSGGLAKAKNIQYF. The DNA is TGTGCCAGCAGCTCAGGGGGACTAGCGAAAGCCAAAAACATTCAGTACTTC.